One sample yielded the 29 T cell receptor beta chains listed below, sequenced in a study of cytomegalovirus exposure and HLA in healthy donors. The primer mix had 60 Vbeta and 13 Jbeta primers. Sequencing was performed with immunoSEQ multiplex PCR; in TCRdb, only in-frame clones are kept and a portion is missing. Altogether about 37,000 clones are present, roughly 80% being singletons, with the ten largest covering about 9.3%. Sequencing was performed on PBMCs. These receptors came from a woman in her forties in good health and CMV-seronegative.

Regarding this clone: The junction differs from germline at one of its ends, possibly a read error. The J gene is TRBJ1-1, the V gene TRBV14; TRBD1 matches at 11 bases. The CDR3 totals 14 residues. Germline lookup yields CDR1 SGHDN and CDR2 FVKESK. The CDR3: CVSRAGTGGTEAFF. The CDR3 DNA is TGTGTCAGCAGAGCCGGGACAGGGGGAACTGAAGCTTTCTTT.

The chain uses TRBV13 and TRBJ2-5; the match to TRBD1 covers 7 bases. The V segment lost 5 bases and the J segment 2 bases; nucleotides outside the gene matches: 5. This CDR3 region has 14 residues. Germline V gene sequence: CDR1 PRHDT, CDR2 FYEKMQ (reference sequence). The CDR3 loop is CASSRGQEQETQYF. CDR3 coding DNA: TGTGCCAGCAGCCGCGGACAGGAACAAGAGACCCAGTACTTC.

This chain uses TRBV10-3 with TRBJ2-3; D gene unclear. CDR1 and CDR2 (germline): ENHRY, SYGVKD. This CDR3 region has 13 residues. V was shortened by 8 bases and J by 0 bases, with 9 bases between the two germline ends. CDR3 sequence: CAIWAESTDTQYF. In DNA, the CDR3 is TGTGCCATCTGGGCAGAGAGCACAGATACGCAGTATTTT.

This clone was seen more than once but under ten times. The V and J genes are TRBV7-9 and TRBJ1-6; a possible D gene is TRBD1 (5 bases). V was pared by 4 bases and J by 7 bases, with 14 bases between. This CDR3 is 15 amino acids long. Germline-derived CDR1 and CDR2 are SEHNR and FQNEAQ (reference sequence). The CDR3 bases are TGTGCCAGCAGCTCCACGGGGGGTTCCAATTCACCCCTCCACTTT. This sequence encodes CASSSTGGSNSPLHF.

J is TRBJ2-7 and V is TRBV11-2, with TRBD2 matching over 7 bases. With 5 bases clipped from V and 4 bases from J, the junction kept 5 bases outside the gene matches. CDR3 length equals 13 residues. Per the germline V gene, CDR1 is SGHAT and CDR2 is FQNNGV. The CDR3 sequence is CASSRDYRYEQYF. For the CDR3, the DNA is TGTGCCAGCAGCCGGGACTATCGATACGAGCAGTACTTC.

J is TRBJ1-1 and V is TRBV18; D may be TRBD1 (5 bases). The germline V gene has CDR1 KGHSH and CDR2 LQKENI. CDR3 size: 16 residues. Trimming removed 3 bases at V and 7 bases at J, with 21 bases between. The DNA of the CDR3 is TGTGCCAGCTCACCGACATGGGGGGAGGTGGAGATTGAAGCTTTCTTT. This codes for CASSPTWGEVEIEAFF.

The gene calls are TRBV21-1 and TRBJ1-4; TRBD1 is the table's D call and was not checked against the DNA. TRBV21-1 counts as a pseudogene. The CDR3 consists of 17 residues. DNA of the CDR3: TGTGCCAGCGTCCGGGGGACAGGGACCCTTACGAGTGAAAAACTGTTTTTT. It is translated as CASVRGTGTLTSEKLFF.

The V gene is TRBV10-3, the J gene TRBJ2-3; 7 bases align to TRBD2. With 8 bases clipped from V and 2 bases from J, the junction kept 4 bases outside the gene matches. The CDR3 is made up of 13 amino acids. The germline V gene encodes CDR1 ENHRY and CDR2 SYGVKD. CDR3 sequence (DNA): TGTGCCATCGGGGCGGGGGACACAGATACGCAGTATTTT. Encoded protein: CAIGAGDTDTQYF.

The CDR3 reads CASSLAQVSYGYTF. In DNA, the CDR3 is TGTGCCAGCAGCTTGGCACAGGTAAGCTATGGCTACACCTTC. V is TRBV5-4 and J is TRBJ1-2; TRBD1 might be the D (5 bases). CDR3 length equals 14 residues. Germline loops: CDR1 SGHNT, CDR2 YYREEE (reference sequence). The V end lost 0 bases, the J end lost 4 bases, and 10 bases lay between the germline ends.

This chain links TRBV7-6 with TRBJ1-3; D is unresolved. The CDR3 runs 15 residues. V was pared by 5 bases and J by 5 bases, with 16 bases between. CDR1 and CDR2 from the germline V gene are SGHVS and FNYEAQ. The CDR3 here is CASSPGESSRNTIYF. In nucleotides, the CDR3 is TGTGCCAGCAGCCCCGGGGAGAGCAGTCGAAACACCATATATTTT.

The V call is TRBV5-4, the J call TRBJ2-7; TRBD2 matches 7 bases. Germline-derived CDR1 and CDR2 are SGHNT and YYREEE (reference sequence). With V trimmed by 0 bases and J by 1 base, 4 bases remained unmatched. The CDR3 length is 15 residues. CDR3 nucleotide sequence: TGTGCCAGCAGCTTGGGGGGGAGGGAATCCTACGAGCAGTACTTC. This codes for CASSLGGRESYEQYF. The full variable domain, its missing parts supplied by reference TRBV5-4 and TRBJ2-7, is ETGVTQSPTHLIKTRGQQVTLRCSSQSGHNTVSWYQQALGQGPQFIFQYYREEENGRGNFPPRFSGLQFPNYSSELNVNALELDDSALYLCASSLGGRESYEQYFGPGTRLTVT.

The V call is TRBV19, the J call TRBJ2-2; possible D gene TRBD1, 6 bases. This CDR3 contains 14 residues. Trimming removed 6 bases from V and 5 bases from J, with 13 bases in between. Germline CDR1 is LNHDA and CDR2 is SQIVND (reference sequence). CDR3 region: CASRQGQTTGELFF. The DNA for the CDR3 is TGTGCCAGTAGGCAGGGGCAGACGACCGGGGAGCTGTTTTTT.

The rearrangement links TRBV6-1 to TRBJ2-3; TRBD2 matches at 11 bases. Unmatched junction bases numbered 9, after V lost 7 bases and J lost 6 bases. The CDR3 runs 15 residues. Germline CDR1 is MNHNS and CDR2 is SASEGT. The CDR3 is CASIITSGGWDTQYF. CDR3 nucleotides: TGTGCCAGCATCATTACTAGCGGGGGATGGGATACGCAGTATTTT.

This clone was seen just once. The V call is TRBV9, the J call TRBJ2-2; TRBD2 matches 8 bases. V shed 0 bases and J 7 bases; nucleotides not matched to a gene: 5. The V gene's germline CDR1 is SGDLS and CDR2 YYNGEE. The CDR3 is 15 residues long. This CDR3 is CASSVDGGGIGELFF. CDR3 in DNA: TGTGCCAGCAGCGTAGACGGGGGGGGAATCGGGGAGCTGTTTTTT.

This clone was observed once. The V gene is TRBV5-1, the J gene TRBJ1-2; a weak D match, TRBD1 (5 bases). V was trimmed by 1 base and J by 7 bases, leaving 17 bases between them. This CDR3 has 15 amino acids. CDR1 is SGHRS and CDR2 is YFSETQ in the germline V gene. CDR3 bases: TGCGCCAGCAGCTTGTCCGCCACAGGTCAGAGTGGCTACACCTTC. The encoded protein is CASSLSATGQSGYTF.

The chain employs TRBV19 and TRBJ1-3; D is perhaps TRBD1 (6 bases). V was clipped by 7 bases and J by 4 bases, with 17 bases between them. The germline CDR1 and CDR2 sequences are LNHDA and SQIVND (reference sequence). CDR3 length equals 15 residues. CDR3 sequence reads: CASTDGSGHGNTIYF. In DNA form, the CDR3 reads TGTGCCAGTACCGATGGCTCGGGACACGGAAACACCATATATTTT.

The J gene is TRBJ1-1, the V gene TRBV9, with D possibly being TRBD1 (6 bases). The V end lost 2 bases, the J end lost 5 bases, and 16 bases lay between the germline ends. The CDR3 runs 15 residues. The germline CDR1 and CDR2 sequences are SGDLS and YYNGEE. CDR3 in DNA: TGTGCCAGCAGCGTTCAAGGGGGAGCGAGGACTGAAGCTTTCTTT. Its protein is CASSVQGGARTEAFF.

The gene calls are TRBV5-1 and TRBJ2-7; 7 nucleotides match TRBD1. V shed 1 base and J 4 bases; nucleotides not matched to a gene: 5. Per the germline V gene, CDR1 is SGHRS and CDR2 is YFSETQ. CDR3 length: 14 residues. CDR3 sequence reads: CASSLLGQPYEQYF. The CDR3 DNA reads TGCGCCAGCAGCTTGTTGGGACAGCCTTACGAGCAGTACTTC.

V is TRBV7-6 and J is TRBJ2-7, with D perhaps matching TRBD2 (5 bases). CDR1 SGHVS and CDR2 FNYEAQ come from the germline V gene. Between the trimmed V and J ends, which lost 8 bases and 6 bases, there was a span of 5 bases. The CDR3 loop spans 9 amino acids. DNA for the CDR3: TGTGCCAGCGGGAGCGAGCAGTACGTC. Its protein product is CASGSEQYV.

The chain links TRBV18 to TRBJ2-4, with 7 bases fitting TRBD2. Germline CDR1 reads KGHSH; CDR2 reads LQKENI. The CDR3 spans 15 residues. V was clipped by 2 bases and J by 3 bases; unmatched bases: 4. In DNA form, the CDR3 reads TGTGCCAGCTCACCAGGCGGGGGAAACAAAAACATTCAGTACTTC. It translates to CASSPGGGNKNIQYF.

The CDR3 DNA is TGCGCCAGCAGCCAAGATTACTGGACAGGGGATAACTATGGCTACACCTTC. The encoded protein is CASSQDYWTGDNYGYTF. The V gene is TRBV4-3, the J gene TRBJ1-2; TRBD1 agrees at 9 bases. The germline V gene encodes CDR1 LGHNA and CDR2 YSLEER. J was trimmed by 1 base and V by 0 bases; bases with no gene match: 6. The CDR3 sequence is 17 residues long.

In its sample, this clone was seen once. CDR3 residues: CASTSGGGYSYEQYF. The DNA of the CDR3 is TGTGCCAGCACCTCAGGCGGGGGCTACTCCTACGAGCAGTACTTC. V is TRBV7-2 and J is TRBJ2-7, with D possibly being TRBD2 (7 bases). Trimming removed 7 bases from V and 0 bases from J, with 16 bases in between. The CDR3 length is 15 residues. Germline assignment: CDR1 SGHTA and CDR2 FQGNSA.

There are a few counts of this clone. The chain combines TRBV14 with TRBJ2-3; perhaps TRBD2 as D (6 bases). The germline V gene encodes CDR1 SGHDN and CDR2 FVKESK. Trimming took off 4 bases at V and 2 bases at J, with 16 bases between the two ends. This CDR3 comprises 16 residues. The CDR3 DNA is TGTGCCAGCAGCCCTTCGGAGGGGTGGGACACAGATACGCAGTATTTT. It encodes CASSPSEGWDTDTQYF.

The V call is TRBV5-1, the J call TRBJ2-1, with TRBD1 matching over 7 bases. Trimming took 0 bases from V and 8 from J; bases not matched to a gene: 8. Per the germline V gene, CDR1 is SGHRS and CDR2 is YFSETQ. The CDR3 is made up of 15 amino acids. The CDR3 nucleotides read TGCGCCAGCAGCTTGGCCGGAGACAGGGTCGATGAGCAGTTCTTC. It codes for CASSLAGDRVDEQFF.

The rearrangement joins TRBV4-2 to TRBJ1-2; D is undetermined. Germline CDR1 reads LGHNA; CDR2 reads YNFKEQ. V was pared by 0 bases and J by 4 bases, with 9 bases between. The CDR3 is 14 amino acids. The CDR3 is CASSQEWPGYGYTF. CDR3 coding DNA: TGTGCCAGCAGCCAAGAGTGGCCGGGCTATGGCTACACCTTC.

The chain joins TRBV18 to TRBJ2-3, with 8 bases lining up with TRBD1. The junction had 3 bases not matched to a gene; V was cut back by 2 bases and J by 2 bases. Germline CDR1 is KGHSH and CDR2 is LQKENI. CDR3 length equals 15 residues. CDR3 sequence (DNA): TGTGCCAGCTCACCAAGACAGGGGCCCACAGATACGCAGTATTTT. Translating it yields CASSPRQGPTDTQYF.

The chain couples TRBV5-1 to TRBJ1-6, with D possibly being TRBD1 (6 bases). Per the germline V gene, CDR1 is SGHRS and CDR2 is YFSETQ. The V end was cut by 4 bases, the J end by 0 bases, with 11 bases between. This CDR3 is built from 16 residues. CDR3 nucleotides: TGCGCCAGCAGCGCCCAGGGGAGCTCCTATAATTCACCCCTCCACTTT. Amino acid sequence: CASSAQGSSYNSPLHF.

The chain has TRBV5-4 and TRBJ1-6; 7 bases align to TRBD1. The CDR3 spans 17 residues. From germline, CDR1 is SGHNT and CDR2 YYREEE (reference sequence). V gave up 0 bases and J gave up 9 bases; unmatched junction bases: 12. CDR3 DNA: TGTGCCAGCAGCTTGGGAGATAAGGGGGCGGTGGGTTCACCCCTCCACTTT. Its translation is CASSLGDKGAVGSPLHF.

This clone was seen only once. This chain connects TRBV6-5 to TRBJ1-4; D might be TRBD1 (6 bases). Trimming left V 5 bases short and J 2 bases short, with 12 bases between. CDR3 size: 15 residues. Germline loops: CDR1 MNHEY, CDR2 SVGAGI. The CDR3 DNA reads TGTGCCAGCAGTGCCACAGGGCGGACTAATGAAAAACTGTTTTTT. This sequence encodes CASSATGRTNEKLFF.